This T cell receptor beta chain derives from a study of vaccination and CD4 T cells after COVID-19. About the study: The BNT162b2 or mRNA-1273 vaccine was given to participants in two doses.

Sequencing of the DNA from cultured CD4+ T cells was carried out with the Oncomine TCR Beta short-read assay. Using its own MiXCR run on the PCR reads, TCRdb lists one record per CDR3 protein. Found here are several thousand distinct CDR3 sequences, 14% to 15% of them singletons; the top ten hold 15% to 20%. Treatment noted: approximately nine-day PBMC culture with coronavirus spike peptide pools or control peptides (ViraFEST assay). Antigen-specific T cells were expanded with peptide pools by ViraFEST, and TCRs were then sequenced. In the case of this clonotype: Its antigen remains unidentified.

The V end was cut by 4 bases, the J end by 2 bases, with 10 bases between. CDR1 is GTSNPN, CDR2 SVGIG, per germline (reference sequence). The CDR3 loop spans 13 amino acids. The rearrangement joins TRBV30 to TRBJ2-3; D might be TRBD1 or TRBD2, each matching 5 bases. The source of this sequence is a human donor who had recovered from COVID-19. Sequenced material: CD4+ T cells from blood, cultured in vitro. CDR3 nucleotide sequence: TGTGCCTGGACTGGGGGTTTCACAGATACGCAGTATTTT. As protein: CAWTGGFTDTQYF.